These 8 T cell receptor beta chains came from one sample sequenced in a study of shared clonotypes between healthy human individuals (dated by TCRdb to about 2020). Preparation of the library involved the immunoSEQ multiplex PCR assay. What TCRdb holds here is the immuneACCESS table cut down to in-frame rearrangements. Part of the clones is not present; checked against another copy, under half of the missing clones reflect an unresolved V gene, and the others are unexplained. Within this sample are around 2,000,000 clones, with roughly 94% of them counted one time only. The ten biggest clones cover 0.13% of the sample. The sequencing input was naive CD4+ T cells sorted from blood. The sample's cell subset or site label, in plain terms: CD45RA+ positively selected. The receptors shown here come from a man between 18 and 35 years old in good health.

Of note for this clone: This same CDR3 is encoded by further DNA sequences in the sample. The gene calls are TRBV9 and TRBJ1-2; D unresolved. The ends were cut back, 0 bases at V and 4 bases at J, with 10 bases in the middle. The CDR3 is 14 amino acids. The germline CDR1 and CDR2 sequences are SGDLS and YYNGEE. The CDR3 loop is CASSVDLGSYGYTF. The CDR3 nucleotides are TGTGCCAGCAGCGTAGACTTGGGCAGCTATGGCTACACCTTC.

In DNA, the CDR3 is TGCGCCAGCAGCCGGGATAGCGAAGGGACCCAGTACTTC. This sequence encodes CASSRDSEGTQYF. V is TRBV4-1 and J is TRBJ2-5; possible D gene TRBD2, 5 bases. Germline values: CDR1 MGHRA, CDR2 YSYEKL. The CDR3 runs to 13 residues. Trimming shortened V by 4 bases and J by 7 bases, and 13 bases separated the two germline ends.

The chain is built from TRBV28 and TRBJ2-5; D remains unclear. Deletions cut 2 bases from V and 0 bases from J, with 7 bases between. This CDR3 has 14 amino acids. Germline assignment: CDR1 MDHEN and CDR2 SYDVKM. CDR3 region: CASSLQDYQETQYF. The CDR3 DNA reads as TGTGCCAGCAGTTTACAGGATTACCAAGAGACCCAGTACTTC.

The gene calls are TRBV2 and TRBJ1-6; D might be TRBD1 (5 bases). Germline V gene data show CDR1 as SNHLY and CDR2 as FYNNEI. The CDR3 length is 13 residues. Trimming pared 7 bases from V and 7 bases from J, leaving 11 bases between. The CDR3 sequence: CASMGGGNSPLHF. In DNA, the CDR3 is TGTGCCAGCATGGGGGGTGGGAATTCACCCCTCCACTTT.

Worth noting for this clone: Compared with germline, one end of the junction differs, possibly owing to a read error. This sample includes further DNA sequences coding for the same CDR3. The CDR3 spells CASREDRGSYNEQFF. The CDR3 DNA reads TGTGCCAGCAGAGAAGATAGGGGCTCCTACAATGAGCAGTTCTTC. The V gene is TRBV2, the J gene TRBJ2-1; tentative D call: TRBD1 (5 bases). Looked up from germline, CDR1 is SNHLY and CDR2 is FYNNEI. This CDR3 spans 15 amino acids.

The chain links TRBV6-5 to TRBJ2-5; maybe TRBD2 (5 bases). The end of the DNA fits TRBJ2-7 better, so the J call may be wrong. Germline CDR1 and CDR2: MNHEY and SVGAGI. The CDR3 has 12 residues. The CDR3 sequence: CASKGGAYEQYF. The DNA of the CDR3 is TGTGCCAGCAAAGGAGGAGCGTACGAGCAGTACTTC.

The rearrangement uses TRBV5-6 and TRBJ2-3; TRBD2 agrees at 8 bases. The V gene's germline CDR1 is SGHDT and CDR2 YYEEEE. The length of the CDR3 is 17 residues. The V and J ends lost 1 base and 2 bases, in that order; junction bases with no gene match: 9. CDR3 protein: CASSLKLAGGPTDTQYF. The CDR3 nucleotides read TGTGCCAGCAGCTTGAAACTTGCGGGAGGACCCACAGATACGCAGTATTTT.

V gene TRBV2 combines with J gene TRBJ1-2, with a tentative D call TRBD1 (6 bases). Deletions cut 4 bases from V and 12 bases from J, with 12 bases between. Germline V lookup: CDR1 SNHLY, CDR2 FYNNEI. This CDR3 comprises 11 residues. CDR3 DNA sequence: TGTGCCAGCAGTGGAGACAGGTTGCACACCTTC. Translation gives CASSGDRLHTF.